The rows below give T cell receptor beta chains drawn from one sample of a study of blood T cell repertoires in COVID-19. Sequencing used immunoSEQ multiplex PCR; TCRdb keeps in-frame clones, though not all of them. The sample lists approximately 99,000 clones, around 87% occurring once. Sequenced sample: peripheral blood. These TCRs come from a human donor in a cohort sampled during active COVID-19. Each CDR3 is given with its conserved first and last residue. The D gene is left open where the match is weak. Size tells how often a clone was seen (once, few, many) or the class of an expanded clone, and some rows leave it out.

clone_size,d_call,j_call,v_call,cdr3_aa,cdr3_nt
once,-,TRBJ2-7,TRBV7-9,CASSLIPAPTEEQYF,TGTGCCAGCAGCTTGATACCAGCCCCTACGGAGGAGCAGTACTTC
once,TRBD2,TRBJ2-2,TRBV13,CASSLSGRNTGELFF,TGTGCCAGCAGCTTGAGCGGGAGGAATACCGGGGAGCTGTTTTTT
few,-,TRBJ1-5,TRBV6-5,CAPRKCNQPQHF,TGTGCCCCCAGGAAGTGCAATCAGCCCCAGCATTTT
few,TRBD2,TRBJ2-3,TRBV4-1,CASSAILREGTDTQYF,TGCGCCAGCAGCGCTATTCTGCGGGAGGGCACAGATACGCAGTATTTT
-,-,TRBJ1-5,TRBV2,CASRPWVQGLNQPQHF,TGTGCCAGCAGACCTTGGGTTCAGGGCCTCAATCAGCCCCAGCATTTT
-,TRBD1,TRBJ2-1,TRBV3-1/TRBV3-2,CASSQGSRTGIGNEQFF,TGTGCCAGCAGCCAAGGGTCCCGGACAGGGATTGGCAATGAGCAGTTCTTC
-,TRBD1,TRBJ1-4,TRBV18,CASSPLDREETNEKLFF,TGTGCCAGCTCACCTCTTGACAGGGAGGAAACTAATGAAAAACTGTTTTTT
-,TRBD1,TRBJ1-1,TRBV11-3,CASSARGQMNTEAFF,TGTGCCAGCAGCGCAAGGGGACAGATGAACACTGAAGCTTTCTTT
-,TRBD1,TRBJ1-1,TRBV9,CASSVTGGSSTEAFF,TGTGCCAGCAGCGTCACAGGGGGAAGTAGCACTGAAGCTTTCTTT
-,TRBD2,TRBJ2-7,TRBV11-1,CASSLARGTSGRSYEQYF,TGTGCCAGCAGCTTAGCGAGGGGGACTAGCGGGAGAAGCTACGAGCAGTACTTC
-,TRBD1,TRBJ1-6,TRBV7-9,CASRPGTGGPRSPLHF,TGTGCCAGCAGACCCGGGACAGGGGGCCCAAGATCACCCCTCCACTTT
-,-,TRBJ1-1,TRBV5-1,CASTGGSPRTEAFF,TGCGCCAGCACGGGTGGCAGTCCGAGGACTGAAGCTTTCTTT
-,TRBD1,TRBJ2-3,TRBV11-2,CASTFRGQGTDTQYF,TGTGCCAGCACCTTCCGCGGACAGGGCACAGATACGCAGTATTTT
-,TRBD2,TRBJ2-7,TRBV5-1,CASSLGTSGYEQYF,TGCGCCAGCAGCTTGGGGACTAGCGGATACGAGCAGTACTTC
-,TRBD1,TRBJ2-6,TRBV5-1,CASSLLGQVDSGANVLTF,TGCGCCAGCAGCTTGTTAGGACAGGTGGACTCTGGGGCCAACGTCCTGACTTTC
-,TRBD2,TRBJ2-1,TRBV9,CASSPHLRSGSYNEQFF,TGTGCCAGCAGCCCCCACTTGCGGAGCGGGAGTTATAATGAGCAGTTCTTC
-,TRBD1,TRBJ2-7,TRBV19,CASSINLDRGHRSYEQYF,TGTGCCAGTAGTATAAATTTGGACAGGGGGCATCGGTCCTACGAGCAGTACTTC
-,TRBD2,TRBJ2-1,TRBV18,CASSPGTSGYNEQFF,TGTGCCAGCTCACCAGGGACTAGCGGGTATAATGAGCAGTTCTTC